A selection of T cell receptor beta chains follows, all from one sample in a study of T-cell reconstitution after alpha-beta-depleted transplantation in children. TCRdb reanalysed the PCR reads using MiXCR and keeps one entry per CDR3 protein. The sample contains about 58,000 distinct CDR3 sequences, 40% to 55% of which appear only once. The material sequenced was PBMCs, mostly from graft donor cells, taken 360 days after TCRalphabeta/CD19-depleted stem cell transplant. The receptors were gathered from a male patient younger than 18 who had a stem cell transplant for acute lymphoblastic leukemia, so the T cells may come from the graft donor. Each CDR3 is given with its conserved first and last residue. Each record gives: clone size, J gene, D gene, V gene, CDR3 DNA, CDR3 protein. D genes are given only for firm matches. Some rows mark clone size as missing; the rest say once, few, many or name a class of expanded clone.

NA TRBJ2-7 NA TRBV27 TGTGCCAGCCATGGGGTTTACGAGCAGTACTTC CASHGVYEQYF
NA TRBJ1-3 NA TRBV6-6 TGTGCGAGCGGGGGGCTGTCTGGAAACACCATATATTTT CASGGLSGNTIYF
NA TRBJ2-2 NA TRBV12-5 TGTGCTAGTGGTTTATACGGGGAGCTGTTTTTT CASGLYGELFF
NA TRBJ2-5 NA TRBV10-3 TGTGCCATCAGCAATGGAGCGGGAGAGACCCAGTACTTC CAISNGAGETQYF
once TRBJ2-5 TRBD1 TRBV29-1 TGCAGCGTTGGGGACAGTCAAGAGACCCAGTACTTC CSVGDSQETQYF
NA TRBJ1-1 TRBD1 TRBV20-1 TGCAGTGCTAGAGATGACAGGGTGGACACTGAAGCTTTCTTT CSARDDRVDTEAFF
NA TRBJ1-2 TRBD1 TRBV15 TGTGCCACCAGCAAGGACAGGGGGCTTGGCTATGGCTACACCTTC CATSKDRGLGYGYTF
NA TRBJ1-1 NA TRBV5-1 TGCGCCAGCAGCTTGGCAGGGGCCTTGAACACTGAAGCTTTCTTT CASSLAGALNTEAFF
NA TRBJ2-3 NA TRBV5-5 TGTGCCAGCAGCTCCTCGTTCGGGCAGTATTTT CASSSSFGQYF
NA TRBJ2-1 TRBD2 TRBV10-3 TGTGCCATAGGGCTAGCGGCGTACAATGAGCAGTTCTTC CAIGLAAYNEQFF
NA TRBJ2-3 TRBD2 TRBV7-2 TGTGCCAGCAGCGCTGGGACTAGCTGGACAGATACGCAGTATTTT CASSAGTSWTDTQYF
few TRBJ2-3 NA TRBV7-8 TGTGCCAGCAGCCGCTTCGAGCGGGCACTAACCGGAGATACGCAGTATTTT CASSRFERALTGDTQYF
NA TRBJ2-5 TRBD2 TRBV29-1 TGCAGCGGGCGTTCTTGGGGAGGGCAAGAGACCCAGTACTTC CSGRSWGGQETQYF
NA TRBJ2-2 NA TRBV12-3/TRBV12-4 TGTGCCAGCAGTTTAGGGACTTCCACCGGGGAGCTGTTTTTT CASSLGTSTGELFF
few TRBJ2-2 NA TRBV27 TGTGCCAGCAGCTTACACGCGAACACCGGGGAGCTGTTTTTT CASSLHANTGELFF
NA TRBJ1-5 NA TRBV7-2 TGTGCCAGCAGTATAGCGGCCCCGGGACGGTATAGCAATCAGCCCCAGCATTTT CASSIAAPGRYSNQPQHF
NA TRBJ1-5 TRBD1 TRBV28 TGTGCCAGCAGTTTAAGAGGCAGGGGGGGCAATCAGCCCCAGCATTTT CASSLRGRGGNQPQHF
few TRBJ2-3 NA TRBV7-9 TGTGCCAGCAGGCCGGCGGCGGGTGGACAGTATTTT CASRPAAGGQYF
NA TRBJ2-1 NA TRBV7-8 TGTGCCAGCAGCTTAGGGGGTCCTTATGAGCAGTTCTTC CASSLGGPYEQFF
NA TRBJ1-3 TRBD1 TRBV27 TGTGCCAGCAGTTTACAGCTCGGGACAGGGAGGCCTTTCTCTGGAAACACCATATATTTT CASSLQLGTGRPFSGNTIYF
NA TRBJ2-7 TRBD2 TRBV20-1 TGCAGTGCTACCCCTCTAGCGGGAGTGGGGGAGCAGTACTTC CSATPLAGVGEQYF
few TRBJ2-5 NA TRBV5-1 TGCGCCAGCAGCTTGGCCTCGGATTGGGCAGCCCAAGAGACCCAGTACTTC CASSLASDWAAQETQYF
NA TRBJ1-4 NA TRBV20-1 TGCAGTGCTCAGGGACGGAATGAAAAACTGTTTTTT CSAQGRNEKLFF
few TRBJ2-1 NA TRBV5-1 TGCGCCAGCAGCAACCCTTCGGTATCCCCTCTTTACAATGAGCAGTTCTTC CASSNPSVSPLYNEQFF
NA TRBJ2-6 TRBD1 TRBV4-3 TGCGCCAGCAGCCAAGGGACAGGAGGAACTTACTCTGGGGCCAACGTCCTGACTTTC CASSQGTGGTYSGANVLTF
few TRBJ2-5 NA TRBV9 TGTGCCAGCAGCGTAGGGACCCAGTACTTC CASSVGTQYF
NA TRBJ1-1 NA TRBV4-1 TGCGCCAGCAGCCAAGAAGGGCAGGGGAACACTGAAGCTTTCTTT CASSQEGQGNTEAFF
few TRBJ1-1 NA TRBV7-2 TGTGCCAGCAGCGCCTCCGGGACGGTGAGGGAACTGAACACTGAAGCTTTCTTT CASSASGTVRELNTEAFF
once TRBJ2-3 TRBD2 TRBV28 TGTGCCAGCAGTTGGACCGGGAGGGCCTCAGATACGCAGTATTTT CASSWTGRASDTQYF
NA TRBJ2-3 NA TRBV6-6 TGTGCCAGCCAGCGGAGCACAGATACGCAGTATTTT CASQRSTDTQYF